This T cell receptor beta chain was captured by sequencing in a study of blood T cell repertoires in COVID-19 (dated by TCRdb to 2020 to 2022). General notes on the study: Samples from collaborators originated in the United States, Italy and Spain and spanned both the acute and convalescent phases of COVID-19. The samples were drawn from the first 160 participants of the ongoing ImmuneRACE study and from about 1,200 subjects provided by 6 global collaborators. Where available, HLA class I and class II types were obtained from metadata supplied by the sample provider rather than from assay-based typing. The repertoires were released in a freely available public database intended as a resource for research on the immune response to SARS-CoV-2. Nearly every sample came with metadata listing a de-identified subject ID, COVID-19 status, age in years and sex. The prospective study material was composed of cDNA or gDNA derived from T cells, B-cell-depleted T cells, or PBMCs. The dataset comprised deeply sampled blood TCRbeta repertoires from subjects exposed to, actively infected with, or recovered from COVID-19.

General study outcomes and caveats: The quantity of clinical and demographic metadata differed by source and by participant and was supplied without curation.

The immunoSEQ Assay, a bias-controlled multiplex PCR, was used to amplify TCRbeta CDR3 regions from genomic DNA. In the authors' own workflow: Within the assay, amplification of reference gene primers was used to estimate how many nucleated cells each sample contained. To quantify the absolute abundance of each unique TCRbeta CDR3 rearrangement, sequence reads were collapsed and filtered. For each sample, productive Simpson clonality was calculated as the square root of Simpson's diversity index over productive rearrangements. Sourced from immuneACCESS, this table was stored by TCRdb with only in-frame sequences that have V and J called. A share of the clones is absent; for the studies checked, an unresolved V gene accounts for under half, and the remainder has no known explanation. That table is the source of V, J and clone size, and D and trimming were worked out from the DNA. In this sample the table shows 60,000 to 65,000 clones, about 80% of which occur a single time. The ten largest clones capture 50% of the sample.

The CDR3 numbers 13 residues from cysteine through phenylalanine. The read is trimmed to its CDR3 DNA, 39 bases read in frame from base 1. V is cut by 5 bases and J by 1 base, and the space between the germline ends is 8 bases. The germline V gene provides CDR1 SGHVS and CDR2 FQNEAQ. Collaborating institutions collected whole blood in K2EDTA tubes following their own protocols. Collaborator samples were shipped for TCRbeta analysis as frozen whole blood, isolated PBMCs, or DNA extracted from either sample type. Of note for this clone: No cognate antigen has been identified for it. No base-level quality is on record; no much larger clone is a single base apart.

This TCR came from a woman older than 75 with acute or convalescent COVID-19. The material sequenced was peripheral blood. The sequence joins TRBV7-8 to TRBJ1-1, with no reliable assignment of the D segment. In nucleotide form, the sequence is TGTGCCAGCAGCCGACAAGCGAACACTGAAGCTTTCTTT. Its protein product is CASSRQANTEAFF.